The 18 T cell receptor beta chains presented below share a single source sample, sequenced in a study of CD4 T cells in relation to SARS-CoV-2 and coronaviruses. The table came from immunoSEQ multiplex PCR; TCRdb's copy has only in-frame clones and leaves some out. The sample lists roughly 38,000 clones; approximately 87% were seen once. Antigens for these TCRs are unknown. Sequencing was done on a sample of naive CD4+ T cells from PBMCs, cultured in vitro. The sample's subset: naive CD4+ T cells isolated by negative enrichment. The receptors were gathered from an adult with COVID-19.

The V call is TRBV2, the J call TRBJ1-4; the match to TRBD1 covers 7 bases. The CDR3 covers 18 residues. Germline V gene sequence: CDR1 SNHLY, CDR2 FYNNEI. The V and J ends lost 3 bases and 6 bases, in that order; junction bases with no gene match: 16. CDR3 sequence: CASSDDGGKGGDYEKLFF. The CDR3 DNA sequence: TGTGCCAGCAGTGATGATGGGGGGAAAGGGGGCGATTATGAAAAACTGTTTTTT.

The chain couples TRBV5-8 to TRBJ1-4; 9 positions match TRBD1. The ends lost 4 bases at V and 4 bases at J; junction bases unmatched: 5. Germline assignment: CDR1 SGHTS and CDR2 YDEGEE. The CDR3 totals 15 residues. CDR3 amino acids: CASSVPGQGNEKLFF. The CDR3 coding sequence is TGTGCCAGCAGCGTACCGGGACAGGGTAATGAAAAACTGTTTTTT.

V usage is TRBV2 and J usage is TRBJ2-5; D is possibly TRBD1 or TRBD2 (5 bases each). Trimming cost V 2 bases and J 7 bases, with 14 bases left between them. CDR1 is SNHLY and CDR2 is FYNNEI in the germline V gene. The CDR3 loop spans 14 amino acids. CDR3 sequence (DNA): TGTGCCAGCAGTGAAACAGGTCGGAGGAGGACCCAGTACTTC. It yields the protein CASSETGRRRTQYF. The full variable domain, completed using reference TRBV2 and TRBJ2-5, is EPEVTQTPSHQVTQMGQEVILRCVPISNHLYFYWYRQILGQKVEFLVSFYNNEISEKSEIFDDQFSVERPDGSNFTLKIRSTKLEDSAMYFCASSETGRRRTQYFGPGTRLLVL.

This chain connects TRBV28 to TRBJ1-2; the D gene is possibly TRBD1 (6 bases). The CDR3 contains 17 residues. Per the germline V gene, CDR1 is MDHEN and CDR2 is SYDVKM. Trimming took off 7 bases at V and 0 bases at J, with 21 bases between the two ends. In nucleotides, the CDR3 is TGTGCCAGCACCCATACCTCTGGACAGAGAGCTAACTATGGCTACACCTTC. Translation gives CASTHTSGQRANYGYTF.

The chain links TRBV29-1 to TRBJ1-2; 9 bases are shared with TRBD1. After removal of 2 bases from V and 8 bases from J, the junction contained 12 bases not matched to a gene. CDR3 size: 15 residues. In germline, CDR1 is SQVTM, CDR2 ANQGSEA. In nucleotides, the CDR3 is TGCAGCGTTGAATGGGACAGGGCGCAAATGAGAGGCTACACCTTC. Translating it yields CSVEWDRAQMRGYTF. Variable domain in full (rest from reference TRBV29-1 and TRBJ1-2): SAVISQKPSRDICQRGTSLTIQCQVDSQVTMMFWYRQQPGQSLTLIATANQGSEATYESGFVIDKFPISRPNLTFSTLTVSNMSPEDSSIYLCSVEWDRAQMRGYTFGSGTRLTVV.

The chain joins TRBV9 to TRBJ2-2; the D gene is possibly TRBD1 (6 bases). CDR3 length equals 16 residues. Trimming shortened V by 5 bases and J by 1 base, and 15 bases separated the two germline ends. Germline values: CDR1 SGDLS, CDR2 YYNGEE. The CDR3 region is CASSQGWGQNTGELFF. The CDR3 region has the DNA TGTGCCAGCAGTCAAGGATGGGGACAGAACACCGGGGAGCTGTTTTTT. Looking up the rest from reference TRBV9 and TRBJ2-2 gives the full variable domain: DSGVTQTPKHLITATGQRVTLRCSPRSGDLSVYWYQQSLDQGLQFLIQYYNGEERAKGNILERFSAQQFPDLHSELNLSSLELGDSALYFCASSQGWGQNTGELFFGEGSRLTVL.

The chain carries TRBV7-9 and TRBJ2-3, with 9 bases that match TRBD2. Germline trimming cut 4 bases from V and 2 bases from J; bases unmatched to any gene: 16. Germline loops: CDR1 SEHNR, CDR2 FQNEAQ (reference sequence). The CDR3 spans 19 residues. In nucleotides, the CDR3 is TGTGCCAGCAGCTCTGGGTGGGGTCGACTAGCGGCTGACACAGATACGCAGTATTTT. Its translation: CASSSGWGRLAADTDTQYF. Complete variable domain (other parts from reference TRBV7-9 and TRBJ2-3): DTGVSQNPRHKITKRGQNVTFRCDPISEHNRLYWYRQTLGQGPEFLTYFQNEAQLEKSRLLSDRFSAERPKGSFSTLEIQRTEQGDSAMYLCASSSGWGRLAADTDTQYFGPGTRLTVL.

This clone has just one count. V usage is TRBV7-2 and J usage is TRBJ1-1; 7 positions match TRBD1. Unmatched junction bases numbered 15, after V lost 6 bases and J lost 8 bases. The germline V gene encodes CDR1 SGHTA and CDR2 FQGNSA. This CDR3 is built from 15 residues. CDR3 DNA: TGTGCCAGCAGACTAGACAGGGTAATTTCTCGGGAAGCTTTCTTT. Translated: CASRLDRVISREAFF.

This rearrangement joins TRBV3-1 (or the pseudogene TRBV3-2) to TRBJ2-2; no clear D gene. The length of the CDR3 is 11 residues. Germline V lookup: CDR1 LGHDT, CDR2 YNNKEL (reference sequence). V gave up 3 bases and J gave up 6 bases, with 2 bases separating them. CDR3 DNA: TGTGCCAGCAGCCACGCCGGGGAGCTGTTTTTT. Residues: CASSHAGELFF.

The rearrangement links TRBV5-8 to TRBJ1-6; the D gene is possibly TRBD1 (6 bases). The CDR3 loop spans 18 amino acids. The V gene lost 4 bases and the J gene lost 6 bases, with 23 bases spanning the gap. From germline, CDR1 is SGHTS and CDR2 YDEGEE. CDR3 sequence (DNA): TGTGCCAGCAGCCCACAGGACTTAGACAGGATCTTTAATTCACCCCTCCACTTT. It is translated as CASSPQDLDRIFNSPLHF.

This clone was seen once. The CDR3 here is CASSGGREITDTQYF. The CDR3, as DNA: TGTGCCAGCAGTGGAGGGCGGGAGATCACAGATACGCAGTATTTT. The chain has TRBV2 and TRBJ2-3; 7 positions agree with TRBD2. The length of the CDR3 is 15 residues. Germline values: CDR1 SNHLY, CDR2 FYNNEI. Unmatched junction bases numbered 6, after V lost 4 bases and J lost 2 bases.

This clone has just one count. This chain connects TRBV1 to TRBJ2-7; no DNA check was done on the table's D call, TRBD2. TRBV1 is a pseudogene. This CDR3 is 15 amino acids long. The CDR3: CTRSQRTSVPYEQYF. The CDR3 nucleotides are TGCACCCGCTCGCAACGGACTAGCGTCCCCTACGAGCAGTACTTC.

This chain links TRBV7-2 with TRBJ2-1, with D hard to call. CDR3 size: 13 residues. The V gene's germline CDR1 is SGHTA and CDR2 FQGNSA. V lost 5 bases, J lost 6 bases, and 11 bases lay in between. CDR3 protein: CASSAYRSNEQFF. Written as DNA, the CDR3 is TGTGCCAGCAGCGCCTATAGATCCAATGAGCAGTTCTTC. Using reference TRBV7-2 and TRBJ2-1 for the parts outside the CDR3, the full variable domain is GAGVSQSPSNKVTEKGKDVELRCDPISGHTALYWYRQSLGQGLEFLIYFQGNSAPDKSGLPSDRFSAERTGGSVSTLTIQRTQQEDSAVYLCASSAYRSNEQFFGPGTRLTVL.

The V call is TRBV25-1, the J call TRBJ1-3; a weak D match, TRBD1 (5 bases). The ends were cut back, 5 bases at V and 8 bases at J, with 7 bases in the middle. CDR1 is MGHDK, CDR2 SYGVNS, per germline. The CDR3 spans 11 residues. The CDR3: CASSQGYTIYF. CDR3 nucleotides: TGTGCCAGCAGTCAGGGATACACCATATATTTT.

In nucleotides, the CDR3 is TGTGCCAGCACCTATGCCGTTAGCGGGAGTGTCTACGAGCAGTACTTC. Translating it yields CASTYAVSGSVYEQYF. The chain links TRBV27 to TRBJ2-7; 9 bases fit TRBD2. The junction had 13 bases not matched to a gene; V was cut back by 7 bases and J by 3 bases. Germline CDR1 MNHEY, CDR2 SMNVEV (reference sequence). The CDR3 spans 16 residues.

Only one count was recorded for this clone. The chain couples TRBV14 to TRBJ1-5; D gene unclear. The V and J ends lost 1 base and 0 bases respectively, with 10 bases between them. The germline V gene encodes CDR1 SGHDN and CDR2 FVKESK. This CDR3 is 16 amino acids long. In DNA, the CDR3 is TGTGCCAGCAGCCAAGTAAACATATATAGCAATCAGCCCCAGCATTTT. It codes for CASSQVNIYSNQPQHF.

The chain uses TRBV7-9 and TRBJ2-6, with unresolved D. V lost 5 bases to trimming and J lost 6 bases, with 11 bases between them. Germline V gene sequence: CDR1 SEHNR, CDR2 FQNEAQ (reference sequence). The CDR3 length is 14 residues. CDR3 coding DNA: TGTGCCAGCAGCCCTTACTCTATGGCCAACGTCCTGACTTTC. Its translation: CASSPYSMANVLTF.

The chain uses TRBV19 and TRBJ1-2, with D uncertain. V lost 3 bases and J lost 2, with 7 bases in between. The CDR3 spans 13 residues. Germline V gene data show CDR1 as LNHDA and CDR2 as SQIVND (reference sequence). The CDR3 reads CASSMQRNYGYTF. CDR3 sequence (DNA): TGTGCCAGTAGTATGCAGCGGAACTATGGCTACACCTTC.